A single sample is the source of the 25 T cell receptor beta chains below, sequenced in a study of radiotherapy plus CTLA-4 blockade in lung cancer. Clones were read by immunoSEQ multiplex PCR, and TCRdb kept only the in-frame ones, dropping some. The table has roughly 57,000 clones, 70% to 85% seen once. This sample comprised peripheral blood, obtained from a patient treated with radiotherapy plus ipilimumab. The source of these receptors is a human donor with non-small cell lung cancer whose response to radiotherapy plus ipilimumab could not be evaluated.

V and J are TRBV5-1 and TRBJ2-2; tentatively, D is TRBD2 (6 bases). V was trimmed by 6 bases and J by 0 bases, leaving 15 bases between them. Germline V gene sequence: CDR1 SGHRS, CDR2 YFSETQ. The CDR3 has 16 residues. The CDR3 coding sequence is TGCGCCAGCACCCCTGTGGGGGGTTCGAACACCGGGGAGCTGTTTTTT. Its protein product is CASTPVGGSNTGELFF.

The genes are TRBV11-2 and TRBJ1-6, with 11 bases matching TRBD1. Germline V gene data show CDR1 as SGHAT and CDR2 as FQNNGV. The CDR3 loop spans 15 amino acids. V lost 1 base and J lost 7; bases outside the gene matches: 0. The CDR3: CASSLGDRGNSPLHF. The DNA of the CDR3 is TGTGCCAGCAGCTTAGGGGACAGGGGGAATTCACCCCTCCACTTT.

The gene calls are TRBV27 and TRBJ2-2; D remains ambiguous. This CDR3 is built from 14 residues. V was shortened by 0 bases and J by 0 bases, with 2 bases between the two germline ends. Per germline, CDR1 MNHEY and CDR2 SMNVEV (reference sequence). Here the CDR3 reads CASSLSANTGELFF. CDR3 coding DNA: TGTGCCAGCAGTTTATCCGCGAACACCGGGGAGCTGTTTTTT.

This clone is a singleton in its sample. The chain joins TRBV6-5 to TRBJ2-1, with 7 bases fitting TRBD1. J was trimmed by 4 bases and V by 7 bases; bases with no gene match: 10. CDR3 length: 15 amino acids. Germline V gives CDR1 MNHEY, CDR2 SVGAGI. Here the CDR3 DNA reads TGTGCCAGCAAATCGGGACAGAAGTTTTACAATGAGCAGTTCTTC. It yields the protein CASKSGQKFYNEQFF.

The chain has TRBV5-4 and TRBJ1-2; D ambiguous. The V end was cut by 1 base, the J end by 8 bases, with 9 bases between. Looked up from germline, CDR1 is SGHNT and CDR2 is YYREEE (reference sequence). CDR3 length: 12 amino acids. The CDR3 region is CASSLIIGGYTF. As DNA, the CDR3 is TGTGCCAGCAGCTTGATAATCGGGGGCTACACCTTC.

The V call is TRBV6-1, the J call TRBJ1-5; D ambiguous. The germline V and J ends were trimmed by 2 bases and 2 bases, with 13 bases remaining between them. The CDR3 loop spans 16 amino acids. CDR1 MNHNS and CDR2 SASEGT come from the germline V gene. The chain's CDR3 is CASSEREGVGNQPQHF. The CDR3 region has the DNA TGTGCCAGCAGTGAACGTGAGGGCGTCGGCAATCAGCCCCAGCATTTT.

The rearrangement uses TRBV14 and TRBJ2-1, with a tentative D call TRBD1 (7 bases). In germline, CDR1 is SGHDN, CDR2 FVKESK. Between the trimmed V and J ends, which lost 2 bases and 10 bases, there was a span of 9 bases. This CDR3 has 12 residues. The CDR3 sequence is CASSQPGGEQFF. CDR3 sequence (DNA): TGTGCCAGCAGCCAACCAGGGGGGGAGCAGTTCTTC.

The chain uses TRBV9 and TRBJ2-2; 11 nucleotides agree with TRBD1. Germline CDR1 SGDLS, CDR2 YYNGEE. V gave up 2 bases and J gave up 3 bases; unmatched junction bases: 6. There are 17 residues in the CDR3. CDR3 in DNA: TGTGCCAGCAGCGTTCTCCCGGGACAGGGGGACACCGGGGAGCTGTTTTTT. Amino acids: CASSVLPGQGDTGELFF.

The chain joins TRBV15 to TRBJ1-2; the match to TRBD1 covers 10 bases. V lost 1 base, J lost 8 bases, and 10 bases stayed unmatched. Germline assignment: CDR1 LNHNV and CDR2 YYDKDF (reference sequence). This CDR3 is 16 amino acids long. The CDR3 nucleotides are TGTGCCACCAGCAGAGGGGGACAGGGGCTGGGTTGGGGCTACACCTTC. Encoded protein: CATSRGGQGLGWGYTF. Full variable domain (rest looked up from reference TRBV15 and TRBJ1-2): DAMVIQNPRYQVTQFGKPVTLSCSQTLNHNVMYWYQQKSSQAPKLLFHYYDKDFNNEADTPDNFQSRRPNTSFCFLDIRSPGLGDTAMYLCATSRGGQGLGWGYTFGSGTRLTVV.

The chain is built from TRBV7-6 and TRBJ1-4; D is unclear. Trimming removed 1 base from V and 5 bases from J, with 11 bases in between. The CDR3 loop spans 15 amino acids. Germline lookup yields CDR1 SGHVS and CDR2 FNYEAQ. As DNA, the CDR3 is TGTGCCAGCAGCTTAGGGGCCCTCGGAAATGAAAAACTGTTTTTT. Translating gives CASSLGALGNEKLFF.

The chain has TRBV4-1 and TRBJ1-1; TRBD1 might be the D (6 bases). Trimming left V 0 bases short and J 6 bases short, with 20 bases between. This CDR3 is 17 amino acids long. Germline CDR1 reads MGHRA; CDR2 reads YSYEKL. The CDR3 DNA follows: TGCGCCAGCAGCCAAGAAACGGGGCTTAGGGGGGGTCCTGAAGCTTTCTTT. This translates into CASSQETGLRGGPEAFF.

The rearrangement joins TRBV5-6 to TRBJ2-3, with D perhaps TRBD1 (6 bases). V was pared by 0 bases and J by 1 base, with 9 bases between. The CDR3 spans 15 residues. Germline-derived CDR1 and CDR2 are SGHDT and YYEEEE. CDR3 DNA sequence: TGTGCCAGCAGCTTGGTGCCAGGGGGCACAGATACGCAGTATTTT. Protein product: CASSLVPGGTDTQYF.

The chain links TRBV5-6 to TRBJ1-5; D not certain. Germline CDR1 SGHDT, CDR2 YYEEEE. V gave up 1 base and J gave up 2 bases, with 10 bases separating them. The CDR3 spans 15 residues. CDR3 amino acids: CASSLKGGGNQPQHF. The CDR3 DNA reads as TGTGCCAGCAGCTTGAAGGGCGGGGGCAATCAGCCCCAGCATTTT.

The chain is built from TRBV6-1 and TRBJ2-3; D gene unclear. Trimming stripped 6 bases from V and 4 bases from J, with 11 bases between. CDR1 is MNHNS, CDR2 SASEGT, per germline. There are 13 residues in the CDR3. The CDR3 sequence is CASRHRLADTQYF. The CDR3 DNA follows: TGTGCCAGCAGACACAGATTGGCAGATACGCAGTATTTT.

The chain joins TRBV19 to TRBJ1-2, with 8 bases that match TRBD1. CDR1 is LNHDA and CDR2 is SQIVND in the germline V gene (reference sequence). CDR3 length: 14 residues. With V trimmed by 4 bases and J by 2 bases, 3 bases remained unmatched. CDR3 nucleotide sequence: TGTGCCAGTAGTAGAACAGGGGGGAACTATGGCTACACCTTC. This sequence encodes CASSRTGGNYGYTF.

The gene calls are TRBV30 and TRBJ1-5; D is perhaps TRBD1 (5 bases). Trimming stripped 0 bases from V and 4 bases from J, with 10 bases between. This CDR3 spans 14 amino acids. Germline V CDR1 and CDR2: GTSNPN, SVGIG (reference sequence). The CDR3 sequence is CAWSVWGLNQPQHF. DNA for the CDR3: TGTGCCTGGAGTGTATGGGGACTTAATCAGCCCCAGCATTTT. Full variable domain (remainder filled in from reference TRBV30 and TRBJ1-5): SQTIHQWPATLVQPVGSPLSLECTVEGTSNPNLYWYRQAAGRGLQLLFYSVGIGQISSEVPQNLSASRPQDRQFILSSKKLLLSDSGFYLCAWSVWGLNQPQHFGDGTRLSIL.

Concerning this clone: The sample has other DNA sequences that encode this CDR3 too. V usage is TRBV5-6 and J usage is TRBJ2-2, with D perhaps TRBD2 (6 bases). This CDR3 is built from 15 residues. V shed 4 bases and J shed 1 base, with 11 bases lying between them. Germline V lookup: CDR1 SGHDT, CDR2 YYEEEE. In DNA form, the CDR3 reads TGTGCCAGCAGCCCGGCCGGGGGGAACACCGGGGAGCTGTTTTTT. Amino acid sequence: CASSPAGGNTGELFF.

On this clone itself: This sample also contains other DNA sequences that code for the same CDR3. This chain connects TRBV15 to TRBJ1-2, with a tentative D call TRBD1 (6 bases). V was cut by 0 bases and J by 2 bases, with 13 bases left in between. Germline CDR1 reads LNHNV; CDR2 reads YYDKDF (reference sequence). This CDR3 region has 16 residues. CDR3 in amino acids: CATSRDRGQPNYGYTF. The CDR3 coding sequence is TGTGCCACCAGCAGAGATCGAGGACAGCCGAACTATGGCTACACCTTC.

This sequence joins TRBV27 and TRBJ1-2, with 9 bases lining up with TRBD1. The V gene end was trimmed by 7 bases and the J gene end by 4 bases; junction bases not matched to a gene: 7. The CDR3 sequence is 14 residues long. Germline loops: CDR1 MNHEY, CDR2 SMNVEV (reference sequence). The CDR3 is CASTAMDRGYGYTF. In nucleotides, the CDR3 is TGTGCCAGCACTGCGATGGACAGGGGCTATGGCTACACCTTC.

The J gene is TRBJ2-3, the V gene TRBV7-9, with TRBD1 matching over 8 bases. The V gene end was trimmed by 5 bases and the J gene end by 8 bases; junction bases not matched to a gene: 9. Per germline, CDR1 SEHNR and CDR2 FQNEAQ (reference sequence). This CDR3 region has 14 residues. CDR3 nucleotides: TGTGCCAGCAGCCGCTCGGACAGGGATGGTACGCAGTATTTT. Translation: CASSRSDRDGTQYF.

The V call is TRBV6-1, the J call TRBJ1-5; D gene ambiguous. This CDR3 has 15 amino acids. Germline loops: CDR1 MNHNS, CDR2 SASEGT. Trimming removed 10 bases at V and 0 bases at J, with 16 bases between. CDR3 DNA sequence: TGTGCCACAGGCTTGGGCCTGATTAGCAATCAGCCCCAGCATTTT. Its translation: CATGLGLISNQPQHF.

CDR3 DNA: TGTGCCAGTAGTCCGGGACAGGGCACCGACGAGCAGTACTTC. Translation gives CASSPGQGTDEQYF. The chain combines TRBV19 with TRBJ2-7; 9 bases agree with TRBD1. This CDR3 is built from 14 residues. V was pared by 5 bases and J by 5 bases, with 7 bases of the junction left unmatched. Germline loops: CDR1 LNHDA, CDR2 SQIVND (reference sequence).

CDR3 in amino acids: CASSLLASGGPDTQYF. The CDR3 nucleotides read TGCGCCAGCAGCTTGTTGGCTAGCGGGGGGCCAGATACGCAGTATTTT. The V call is TRBV5-1, the J call TRBJ2-3, with 11 positions matching TRBD2. The germline V gene encodes CDR1 SGHRS and CDR2 YFSETQ. V lost 1 base and J lost 4; bases outside the gene matches: 5. The length of the CDR3 is 16 residues. Based on the CDR3 plus reference TRBV5-1 and TRBJ2-3, the full variable domain is KAGVTQTPRYLIKTRGQQVTLSCSPISGHRSVSWYQQTPGQGLQFLFEYFSETQRNKGNFPGRFSGRQFSNSRSEMNVSTLELGDSALYLCASSLLASGGPDTQYFGPGTRLTVL.

The chain is built from TRBV6-5 and TRBJ2-2; D unclear. The germline V and J ends were trimmed by 2 bases and 5 bases, with 12 bases remaining between them. The length of the CDR3 is 15 residues. Germline lookup yields CDR1 MNHEY and CDR2 SVGAGI. CDR3 sequence (DNA): TGTGCCAGCAGTTACGGGCGAGTTTCGACCGGGGAGCTGTTTTTT. It yields the protein CASSYGRVSTGELFF.

The rearrangement links TRBV9 to TRBJ1-3; D may be TRBD1 (6 bases). Per germline, CDR1 SGDLS and CDR2 YYNGEE. This CDR3 is built from 16 residues. Trimming removed 3 bases from V and 4 bases from J, with 17 bases in between. As DNA, the CDR3 is TGTGCCAGCAGCGGCCGCGGACAGAATAGCGGAAACACCATATATTTT. Translating it yields CASSGRGQNSGNTIYF.